This TCR beta chain was captured in a study of blood T cell repertoires in COVID-19. In the study overall: COVID-19 samples collected from the United States, Italy and Spain covered acute and convalescent phases. The cDNA or gDNA used as material had been derived from T cells, B-cell-depleted T cells, or PBMCs.

Measured with immunoSEQ multiplex PCR; TCRdb has only the in-frame clones, and not every one. The sample includes fewer than 75,000 clones, about 88% of them seen just once. The CDR3 is 12 amino acids. Germline values: CDR1 MNHEY, CDR2 SMNVEV (reference sequence). V trimming: 10 bases; J trimming: 2 bases; junction bases outside the gene matches: 2. The receptor was derived from a man at least 80 years old with acute or convalescent COVID-19. The sequencing sample was made of peripheral blood. V is TRBV27 and J is TRBJ2-1; TRBD1 aligns across 7 bases. CDR3 sequence: CATGQTYNEQFF. CDR3 nucleotides: TGTGCCACGGGACAGACCTACAATGAGCAGTTCTTC.